This T cell receptor beta chain comes out of a study of T cell changes during pregnancy in multiple sclerosis. The assay was immunoSEQ multiplex PCR, and TCRdb's table has in-frame clones only and misses some. The sample consists of roughly 40,000 clones, 85% to 95% of them appearing once. This clonotype originated in a female donor with multiple sclerosis, enrolled in a pregnancy study. This material consisted of CD4+ T cells from peripheral blood mononuclear cells, taken before pregnancy.

The CDR3: CASSTGDSGNTIYF. CDR3 bases: TGTGCCAGCAGCACGGGGGACTCTGGAAACACCATATATTTT. The V gene is TRBV7-2, the J gene TRBJ1-3; tentative D call: TRBD1 (5 bases). V lost 5 bases, J lost 0 bases, and 8 bases lay in between. Germline V gives CDR1 SGHTA, CDR2 FQGNSA. The CDR3 length is 14 residues.